These 30 T cell receptor beta chains were sequenced from one sample in a study of long-term antiretroviral therapy in people with HIV. Survey-level immunoSEQ v3.0 assays were run. Clones were sequenced by immunoSEQ multiplex PCR, and TCRdb holds only the in-frame ones, with some missing. The table includes 22,000 or so clones, around four fifths detected once. The sample here was unsorted PBMCs, taken around 6 years after starting antiretroviral therapy. Every receptor here comes from a young man with HIV.

V and J are TRBV19 and TRBJ1-3; TRBD1 matches 7 bases. This CDR3 spans 15 amino acids. Germline V gene sequence: CDR1 LNHDA, CDR2 SQIVND (reference sequence). The trim removed 5 bases at V and 0 bases at J, leaving 4 bases unmatched. The CDR3 is CASSEGQTSGNTIYF. As DNA, the CDR3 is TGTGCCAGTAGTGAGGGACAGACCTCTGGAAACACCATATATTTT.

The rearrangement joins TRBV19 to TRBJ2-1; possibly TRBD1 or TRBD2 for D (6 bases each). This CDR3 region has 14 residues. The germline V gene has CDR1 LNHDA and CDR2 SQIVND (reference sequence). Trimming took 5 bases from V and 8 from J, leaving 16 bases between them. CDR3 sequence reads: CASSRTTRGYEQFF. The DNA for the CDR3 is TGTGCCAGTAGTCGAACGACTAGGGGGTATGAGCAGTTCTTC.

The chain recombines TRBV7-9 with TRBJ2-5, with a weak D call TRBD1 (5 bases). The CDR3 loop spans 13 amino acids. Germline CDR1 reads SEHNR; CDR2 reads FQNEAQ (reference sequence). Trimming cost V 3 bases and J 1 base, with 6 bases left between them. The CDR3 protein is CASSFDSQETQYF. Here the CDR3 DNA reads TGTGCCAGCAGCTTTGACAGCCAAGAGACCCAGTACTTC.

This clone has a handful of counts. This chain links TRBV5-6 with TRBJ1-2; tentatively, D is TRBD1 (6 bases). V shed 4 bases and J shed 8 bases, with 12 bases lying between them. Germline loops: CDR1 SGHDT, CDR2 YYEEEE. There are 12 residues in the CDR3. The CDR3 bases are TGTGCCAGCAGCCAATACAGGGACGGCTACACCTTC. Residues: CASSQYRDGYTF.

The chain links TRBV7-3 to TRBJ1-5; possible D gene TRBD1, 6 bases. V was clipped by 4 bases and J by 3 bases, with 16 bases between them. This CDR3 region has 16 residues. CDR1 SGHTA and CDR2 FQGTGA come from the germline V gene. Here the CDR3 reads CASSSAHPGANQPQHF. CDR3 DNA: TGTGCCAGCAGCTCCGCTCACCCGGGGGCCAATCAGCCCCAGCATTTT.

This chain connects TRBV18 to TRBJ2-4, with D tentatively TRBD1 (5 bases). CDR3 length equals 15 residues. Trimming stripped 3 bases from V and 2 bases from J, with 11 bases between. Looked up from germline, CDR1 is KGHSH and CDR2 is LQKENI. The CDR3 DNA reads TGTGCCAGCTCACCTCCAGGGTTGTCCAAAAACATTCAGTACTTC. Translating gives CASSPPGLSKNIQYF.

The rearrangement uses TRBV27 and TRBJ2-7, with a weak D call TRBD1 (6 bases). Trimming left V 6 bases short and J 3 bases short, with 9 bases between. The germline gives CDR1 MNHEY, CDR2 SMNVEV (reference sequence). This CDR3 is built from 12 residues. The CDR3 region is CASRADSYEQYF. Here the CDR3 DNA reads TGTGCCAGCAGGGCGGACAGCTACGAGCAGTACTTC.

The chain employs TRBV5-6 and TRBJ1-4, with D possibly being TRBD1 (5 bases). The CDR3 runs to 15 residues. V was trimmed by 2 bases and J by 2 bases, leaving 10 bases between them. Germline CDR1 and CDR2: SGHDT and YYEEEE. CDR3 sequence: CASSFTEGTNEKLFF. CDR3 nucleotide sequence: TGTGCCAGCAGCTTTACAGAGGGGACTAATGAAAAACTGTTTTTT.

The rearrangement joins TRBV7-2 to TRBJ1-5; 7 bases are shared with TRBD1. Germline V gene lookup returns CDR1 SGHTA and CDR2 FQGNSA. The CDR3 contains 14 residues. Trimming at V came to 4 bases and at J to 3 bases, leaving 3 bases not matched to a gene. CDR3 region: CASSSQGTNQPQHF. The CDR3 DNA reads as TGTGCCAGCAGCTCACAGGGGACCAATCAGCCCCAGCATTTT.

This rearrangement joins TRBV5-1 to TRBJ1-2, with D tentatively TRBD1 (5 bases). CDR1 and CDR2 from the germline V gene are SGHRS and YFSETQ. This CDR3 region has 15 residues. Deletions cut 0 bases from V and 2 bases from J, with 11 bases between. The CDR3 DNA reads as TGCGCCAGCAGCTTGGGGGCGACAGAGAACTATGGCTACACCTTC. Residues: CASSLGATENYGYTF.

The chain employs TRBV6-4 and TRBJ2-2; D unresolved. Germline V gene lookup returns CDR1 MRHNA and CDR2 SNTAGT. This CDR3 has 16 amino acids. V lost 2 bases, J lost 0 bases, and 10 bases lay in between. The CDR3 coding sequence is TGTGCCAGCAGTGACGGGCGTTCCGCGAACACCGGGGAGCTGTTTTTT. Translated, it gives CASSDGRSANTGELFF.

This clone was seen more than once but under ten times. The chain has TRBV7-2 and TRBJ2-7; no reliable D call. The CDR3 totals 13 residues. The ends were cut back, 6 bases at V and 2 bases at J, with 11 bases in the middle. Germline values: CDR1 SGHTA, CDR2 FQGNSA. CDR3 nucleotide sequence: TGTGCCAGCAGTTCGAGTGCAGCCTACGAGCAGTACTTC. The encoded protein is CASSSSAAYEQYF.

This clone was recorded a few times. The chain is built from TRBV9 and TRBJ1-1, with D uncertain. CDR3 length equals 12 residues. Germline V gives CDR1 SGDLS, CDR2 YYNGEE. V was shortened by 0 bases and J by 7 bases, with 7 bases between the two germline ends. DNA for the CDR3: TGTGCCAGCAGCGTAGGTGTGGGTGAAGCTTTCTTT. Amino acid sequence: CASSVGVGEAFF.

This clone showed up just once. The rearrangement joins TRBV28 to TRBJ2-5; possible D gene TRBD2, 6 bases. With 3 bases removed from V and 7 bases from J, the gap between germline ends came to 15 bases. This CDR3 is 14 amino acids long. Germline CDR1 MDHEN, CDR2 SYDVKM. CDR3 sequence (DNA): TGTGCCAGCAGTTTCGTGGGAGGCGGCGGGACCCAGTACTTC. It codes for CASSFVGGGGTQYF.

The chain employs TRBV5-1 and TRBJ2-2; 10 nucleotides line up with TRBD2. With V trimmed by 4 bases and J by 3 bases, 3 bases remained unmatched. The CDR3 has 15 residues. The germline gives CDR1 SGHRS, CDR2 YFSETQ. The CDR3 region is CASSRTSGYTGELFF. Written as DNA, the CDR3 is TGCGCCAGCAGCAGGACTAGCGGATACACCGGGGAGCTGTTTTTT.

The chain joins TRBV28 to TRBJ2-5; TRBD1 might be the D (6 bases). This CDR3 is built from 13 residues. Germline V gene sequence: CDR1 MDHEN, CDR2 SYDVKM. The V end lost 2 bases, the J end lost 5 bases, and 9 bases lay between the germline ends. CDR3 protein: CASSLGQPETQYF. The CDR3 DNA reads TGTGCCAGCAGTTTAGGACAGCCCGAGACCCAGTACTTC.

Regarding this clone: An end of the junction does not agree with germline; a read error may underlie this. The gene calls are TRBV5-4 and TRBJ1-2, with D perhaps matching TRBD1 (5 bases). The CDR3 is 15 residues long. In germline, CDR1 is SGHNT, CDR2 YYREEE (reference sequence). The CDR3 here is CASSQDVDSLYGYTF. CDR3 coding DNA: TGCGCCAGCAGCCAAGACGTCGACAGCCTCTATGGCTACACCTTC.

In DNA, the CDR3 is TGTGCCAGCAGTCCGGACGGAAGACCCTACGAGCAGTACTTC. Translating it yields CASSPDGRPYEQYF. V gene TRBV7-6 combines with J gene TRBJ2-7, with D uncertain. Trimming took off 6 bases at V and 2 bases at J, with 14 bases between the two ends. Germline CDR1 SGHVS, CDR2 FNYEAQ. The CDR3 is 14 residues long.

The V call is TRBV11-3, the J call TRBJ2-2; D not certain. CDR3 length equals 15 residues. Trimming pared 5 bases from V and 0 bases from J, leaving 10 bases between. CDR1 SGHNT and CDR2 YENEEA come from the germline V gene. The chain's CDR3 is CASSPHLSNTGELFF. The CDR3 nucleotides read TGTGCCAGCAGCCCACATTTATCGAACACCGGGGAGCTGTTTTTT.

This chain links TRBV7-6 with TRBJ2-3, with 8 bases identical to TRBD2. CDR1 and CDR2 (germline): SGHVS, FNYEAQ. Losses at the gene ends were 3 bases for V and 6 bases for J; bases not matched to a gene: 11. This CDR3 contains 16 residues. Written as DNA, the CDR3 is TGTGCCAGCAGCTTTTCAGCGGGGGAGTCGGGGGATACGCAGTATTTT. Encoded protein: CASSFSAGESGDTQYF.

The chain combines TRBV11-2 with TRBJ1-4, with D perhaps matching TRBD1 (6 bases). Germline CDR1 SGHAT, CDR2 FQNNGV. The CDR3 totals 15 residues. Trimming pared 3 bases from V and 4 bases from J, leaving 12 bases between. The CDR3 loop reads CASSLMGGGNEKLFF. CDR3 coding DNA: TGTGCCAGCAGCTTGATGGGGGGCGGTAATGAAAAACTGTTTTTT.

The chain combines TRBV6-4 with TRBJ2-1; no clear D. The V and J ends lost 5 bases and 5 bases respectively, with 10 bases between them. CDR3 length: 13 amino acids. Germline V gene sequence: CDR1 MRHNA, CDR2 SNTAGT. This CDR3 is CASSSDENNEQFF. CDR3 bases: TGTGCCAGCAGTTCGGACGAGAACAATGAGCAGTTCTTC.

V and J are TRBV7-9 and TRBJ2-1, with 11 bases identical to TRBD1. Looked up from germline, CDR1 is SEHNR and CDR2 is FQNEAQ (reference sequence). This CDR3 region has 15 residues. V lost 1 base, J lost 8 bases, and 4 bases stayed unmatched. The chain's CDR3 is CASSLGGTGGYEQFF. The CDR3 DNA reads TGTGCCAGCAGCTTAGGTGGGACAGGGGGTTATGAGCAGTTCTTC.

The J gene is TRBJ2-7, the V gene TRBV14, with a weak D call TRBD2 (6 bases). CDR1 and CDR2 from the germline V gene are SGHDN and FVKESK. Trimming left V 0 bases short and J 3 bases short, with 12 bases between. The CDR3 loop spans 15 amino acids. CDR3 nucleotide sequence: TGTGCCAGCAGCCAAGATCCGCGCGGGGTCTACGAGCAGTACTTC. This gives the protein CASSQDPRGVYEQYF.

The V call is TRBV7-2, the J call TRBJ2-7; 10 nucleotides match TRBD2. CDR1 and CDR2 from the germline V gene are SGHTA and FQGNSA. CDR3 size: 15 residues. J was trimmed by 5 bases and V by 1 base; bases with no gene match: 5. In DNA form, the CDR3 reads TGTGCCAGCAGCTTAGTGCCAGGACTAGCGGACGAGCAGTACTTC. Amino acid sequence: CASSLVPGLADEQYF.

V is TRBV28 and J is TRBJ2-2; TRBD2 aligns across 7 bases. J lost 7 bases, V lost 7 bases, and 18 bases had no gene match. The CDR3 has 17 residues. Per the germline V gene, CDR1 is MDHEN and CDR2 is SYDVKM. This CDR3 is CASIPRSGGRVRGELFF. In DNA form, the CDR3 reads TGTGCCAGCATACCTAGATCGGGAGGCAGGGTTCGCGGGGAGCTGTTTTTT.

As concerns this clone: Different DNA sequences within this sample yield the same CDR3. The rearrangement links TRBV9 to TRBJ1-5; TRBD1 is a possible D gene (5 bases). Looked up from germline, CDR1 is SGDLS and CDR2 is YYNGEE. This CDR3 contains 14 residues. V was pared by 0 bases and J by 6 bases, with 10 bases between. The CDR3 spells CASSVDGAGQPQHF. Written as DNA, the CDR3 is TGTGCCAGCAGCGTAGACGGGGCGGGTCAGCCCCAGCATTTT.

The chain has TRBV28 and TRBJ2-7; the match to TRBD2 covers 8 bases. The ends lost 6 bases at V and 4 bases at J; junction bases unmatched: 11. The CDR3 spans 15 residues. Germline CDR1 reads MDHEN; CDR2 reads SYDVKM. The chain's CDR3 is CASRPGGGTMYEQYF. The DNA of the CDR3 is TGTGCCAGCAGGCCCGGGGGGGGAACTATGTACGAGCAGTACTTC.

This rearrangement joins TRBV7-8 to TRBJ1-5; D is ambiguous. The CDR3 runs to 15 residues. The ends were cut back, 2 bases at V and 1 base at J, with 9 bases in the middle. Germline V lookup: CDR1 SGHVS, CDR2 FQNEAQ. CDR3 protein: CASSLRDSSNQPQHF. In nucleotides, the CDR3 is TGTGCCAGCAGCTTACGCGATTCAAGCAATCAGCCCCAGCATTTT.

The rearrangement links TRBV7-2 to TRBJ2-7, with D maybe TRBD1 (5 bases). Germline V gene data show CDR1 as SGHTA and CDR2 as FQGNSA. CDR3 length: 13 residues. V shed 0 bases and J shed 3 bases, with 6 bases lying between them. The CDR3 bases are TGTGCCAGCAGCTTAGCGACAGACTACGAGCAGTACTTC. Translated: CASSLATDYEQYF.